The 6 T cell receptor beta chains below all came from one sample that was sequenced in a study of T-cell reconstitution after alpha-beta-depleted transplantation in children. The authors prepared the TCRbeta library with unique molecular identifiers. One entry per CDR3 protein results from TCRdb running MiXCR on the PCR reads. The sample holds around 440,000 distinct CDR3 sequences, 10% seen once. Here the sequenced sample was PBMCs, taken before TCRalphabeta/CD19-depleted stem cell transplant. All receptors derive from a child aged 2 to 9 with inherited bone marrow failure, due to receive a stem cell transplant.

There are many counts of this clonotype. This rearrangement joins TRBV10-3 to TRBJ2-7, with 7 bases fitting TRBD2. Trimming took 0 bases from V and 3 from J; bases not matched to a gene: 5. Germline CDR1 is ENHRY and CDR2 is SYGVKD. CDR3 size: 15 residues. CDR3 sequence reads: CAISESLLASYEQYF. In DNA form, the CDR3 reads TGTGCCATCAGTGAGTCGCTACTAGCGAGCTACGAGCAGTACTTC.

This clonotype occurred many times. This chain links TRBV12-3 or TRBV12-4 with TRBJ2-7, with 14 positions matching TRBD2. The CDR3 contains 15 residues. The ends lost 4 bases at V and 3 bases at J; junction bases unmatched: 2. CDR3 sequence reads: CASSWGLAGDYEQYF. In DNA form, the CDR3 reads TGTGCCAGCAGTTGGGGACTAGCGGGGGACTACGAGCAGTACTTC.

This clonotype was seen at least ten times. The chain combines TRBV29-1 with TRBJ1-1; 7 bases align to TRBD1. Germline CDR1 is SQVTM and CDR2 is ANQGSEA. The CDR3 is made up of 13 amino acids. V shed 1 base and J 4 bases; nucleotides not matched to a gene: 3. The CDR3 bases are TGCAGCGTTGAAGGCAGGGGGGTCACTGAAGCTTTCTTT. This gives the protein CSVEGRGVTEAFF. The full variable domain, its missing parts supplied by reference TRBV29-1 and TRBJ1-1, is SAVISQKPSRDICQRGTSLTIQCQVDSQVTMMFWYRQQPGQSLTLIATANQGSEATYESGFVIDKFPISRPNLTFSTLTVSNMSPEDSSIYLCSVEGRGVTEAFFGQGTRLTVV.

This clonotype was observed at least ten times. The chain carries TRBV28 and TRBJ2-1; tentative D call: TRBD2 (6 bases). The V end was cut by 2 bases, the J end by 4 bases, with 12 bases between. This CDR3 comprises 15 residues. The germline CDR1 and CDR2 sequences are MDHEN and SYDVKM. The CDR3 sequence: CASSLGIGSYNEQFF. In nucleotides, the CDR3 is TGTGCCAGCAGTTTAGGCATCGGGAGTTACAATGAGCAGTTCTTC.

For this clonotype: This clone may be a read error of a much larger clone one base away. The V gene is TRBV13, the J gene TRBJ2-1, with D unclear. Germline CDR1 and CDR2: PRHDT and FYEKMQ (reference sequence). This CDR3 has 17 residues. V was pared by 5 bases and J by 3 bases, with 20 bases between. The CDR3 here is CASSAQPGASCYNEQFF. As DNA, the CDR3 is TGTGCCAGCAGCGCCCAACCGGGCGCCAGCTGCTACAATGAGCAGTTCTTC.

This clonotype showed up many times. The V gene is TRBV12-3 or TRBV12-4, the J gene TRBJ2-5, with D tentatively TRBD1 (6 bases). This CDR3 has 13 amino acids. Between the trimmed V and J ends, which lost 3 bases and 5 bases, there was a span of 10 bases. CDR3 region: CASSFSQGETQYF. The CDR3 bases are TGTGCCAGCAGTTTTAGCCAGGGGGAGACCCAGTACTTC.